This T cell receptor beta chain originates from a study of regulatory T cells in long-lasting Graves disease. The CDR3 runs to 14 residues. Germline assignment: CDR1 MRHNA and CDR2 SNTAGT. Trimming stripped 5 bases from V and 7 bases from J, with 12 bases between. There are a few counts of this clonotype. The antigen remains unidentified. Overall study results and limits: Thyroid tissue was not studied; only peripheral blood was.

Time point defined: newly diagnosed GD, antithyroid drugs for less than 3 months. PBMCs were the source of the RNA used for TCR sequencing. As a group, patients came from one endocrinology department in Xi'an, China. The authors built TCR beta libraries using iRepertoire HTBI primers and Arm-PCR of CDR3 regions. MiXCR, applied by TCRdb to the multiplex PCR reads, yields one record per CDR3 protein. The table includes 550,000 to 700,000 distinct CDR3 sequences, roughly 16% detected once. These data are also associated with another study on T cells in Graves' hyperthyroidism and ophthalmopathy. That work states: Carried out on the TCR CDR3, a first-round RT-PCR used the HTBI primer set. Appearing also in blood were most of the thyroid clonotypes expanded above 0.001.

Sequencing used peripheral blood mononuclear cells (PBMCs), obtained at new diagnosis, from a patient treated with antithyroid drugs. This TCR was sampled from a man between 18 and 29 years old with Graves disease. The chain recombines TRBV6-4 with TRBJ1-6, with D tentatively TRBD1 (5 bases). CDR3: CASSPSPGNSPLHF. For the CDR3, the DNA is TGTGCCAGCAGTCCAAGCCCAGGGAATTCACCCCTCCACTTT.